This record concerns one T cell receptor (beta chain) sequence. Its antigen is currently unknown. Per the germline V gene, CDR1 is SGHVS and CDR2 is FNYEAQ. With V trimmed by 4 bases and J by 8 bases, 7 bases remained unmatched. The CDR3 is made up of 14 amino acids. Method: immunoSEQ multiplex PCR; TCRdb's copy keeps in-frame clones and lacks some. The data hold around 120,000 clones, with 86% observed a single time. This sample stems from a study of cytomegalovirus exposure and HLA in healthy donors. Notes on the study in general: Despite most TCR sequences being rare, some public TCRs occurred in many donors.

The sequence was obtained from a man in his late teens or twenties in good health and CMV-seronegative. The sequenced sample was PBMCs. The chain couples TRBV7-6 to TRBJ2-4; 8 nucleotides match TRBD1. The CDR3, as DNA: TGTGCCAGCAGCTCCGACAGGGGAAGTGACATTCAGTACTTC. It specifies CASSSDRGSDIQYF.